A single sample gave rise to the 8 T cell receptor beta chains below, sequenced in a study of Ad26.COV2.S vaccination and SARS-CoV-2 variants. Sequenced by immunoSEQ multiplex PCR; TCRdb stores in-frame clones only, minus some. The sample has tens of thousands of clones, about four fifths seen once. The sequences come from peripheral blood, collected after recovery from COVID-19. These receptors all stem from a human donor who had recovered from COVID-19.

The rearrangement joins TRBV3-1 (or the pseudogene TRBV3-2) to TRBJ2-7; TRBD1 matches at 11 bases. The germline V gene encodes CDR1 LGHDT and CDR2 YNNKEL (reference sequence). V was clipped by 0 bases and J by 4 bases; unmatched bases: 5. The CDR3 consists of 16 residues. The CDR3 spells CASSQDPGTGGYEQYF. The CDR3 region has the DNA TGTGCCAGCAGCCAAGACCCCGGGACAGGGGGTTACGAGCAGTACTTC.

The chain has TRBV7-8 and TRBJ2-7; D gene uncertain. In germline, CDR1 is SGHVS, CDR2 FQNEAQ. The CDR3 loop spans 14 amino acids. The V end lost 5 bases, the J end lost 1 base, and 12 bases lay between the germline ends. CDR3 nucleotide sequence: TGTGCCAGCAGCCCTGGACGGATTTCCTACGAGCAGTACTTC. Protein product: CASSPGRISYEQYF.

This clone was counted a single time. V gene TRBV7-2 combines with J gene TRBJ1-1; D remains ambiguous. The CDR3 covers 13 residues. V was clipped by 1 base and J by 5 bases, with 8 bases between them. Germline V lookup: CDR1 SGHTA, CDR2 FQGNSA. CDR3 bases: TGTGCCAGCAGCTTAGGGGGTAGGACTGAAGCTTTCTTT. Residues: CASSLGGRTEAFF.

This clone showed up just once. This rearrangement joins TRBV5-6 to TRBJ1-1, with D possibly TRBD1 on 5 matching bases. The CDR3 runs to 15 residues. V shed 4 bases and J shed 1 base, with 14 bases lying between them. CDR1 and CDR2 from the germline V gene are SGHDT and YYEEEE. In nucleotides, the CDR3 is TGTGCCAGCAGCCGGACGACGGGGGGGAACACTGAAGCTTTCTTT. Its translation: CASSRTTGGNTEAFF.

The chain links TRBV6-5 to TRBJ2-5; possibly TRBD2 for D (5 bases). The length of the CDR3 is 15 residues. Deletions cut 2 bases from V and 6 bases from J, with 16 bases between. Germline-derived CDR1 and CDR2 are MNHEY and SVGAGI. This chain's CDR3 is CASSYGGTRLKTQYF. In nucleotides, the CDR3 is TGTGCCAGCAGTTACGGCGGCACTAGATTGAAGACCCAGTACTTC.

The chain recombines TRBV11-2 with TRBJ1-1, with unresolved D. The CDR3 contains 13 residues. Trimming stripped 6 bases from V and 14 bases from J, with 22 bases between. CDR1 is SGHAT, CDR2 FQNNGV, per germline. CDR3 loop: CASSSKPGRAGFF. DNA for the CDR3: TGTGCCAGCAGTTCAAAACCCGGGAGAGCTGGATTCTTT.

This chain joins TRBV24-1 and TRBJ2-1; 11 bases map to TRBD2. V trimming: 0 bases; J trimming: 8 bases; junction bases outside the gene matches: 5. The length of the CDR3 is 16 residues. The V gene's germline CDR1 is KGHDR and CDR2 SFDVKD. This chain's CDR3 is CATSDLGVAGGHEQFF. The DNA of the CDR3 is TGTGCCACCAGTGATTTGGGGGTAGCGGGAGGGCATGAGCAGTTCTTC.

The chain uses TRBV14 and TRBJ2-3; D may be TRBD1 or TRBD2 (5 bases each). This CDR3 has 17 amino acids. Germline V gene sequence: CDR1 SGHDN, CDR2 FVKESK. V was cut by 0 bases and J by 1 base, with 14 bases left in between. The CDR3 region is CASSQDLSGTGTDTQYF. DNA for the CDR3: TGTGCCAGCAGCCAAGATCTCTCGGGGACCGGCACAGATACGCAGTATTTT.